This T cell receptor beta chain originates from a study of blood T cell repertoires in COVID-19. Germline CDR1 reads ENHRY; CDR2 reads SYGVKD. J lost 6 bases, V lost 6 bases, and 7 bases had no gene match. This CDR3 is 14 amino acids long. Everyone who took part was roughly 18 to 89 years old, and they came from about two dozen US areas. Participants' reported clinical history set cohort assignment. As originally analysed: Quantification of nucleated cells was approximated via reference gene primer amplification. TCRdb's copy holds only in-frame clones and misses some; the assay was immunoSEQ multiplex PCR. That table is the source of V, J and clone size, and D and trimming were worked out from the DNA. The repertoire holds fewer than 350,000 clones, with about nine tenths as singletons.

Source material: PBMCs or T cells enriched from blood (not recorded which). This chain links TRBV10-3 with TRBJ1-5, with 8 nucleotides matching TRBD1. The TCR sequence derives from a woman in her thirties or forties with acute COVID-19. The CDR3: CAIRDRDYGQPQHF. CDR3 sequence (DNA): TGTGCCATCAGGGACAGGGATTATGGTCAGCCCCAGCATTTT.